The 20 T cell receptor beta chains in this list originate from one sample, sequenced in a study of OX40 agonist ivuxolimab in advanced cancers. The assay was immunoSEQ multiplex PCR, and TCRdb's table has in-frame clones only and misses some. The table includes about 43,000 clones, around 86% detected once. The sample consisted of CD4+ or CD8+ T cells sorted from blood, taken in a trial of the OX40 agonist ivuxolimab. The receptors stem from an adult with an advanced solid tumor such as melanoma, head and neck, liver or kidney cancer.

This clone was observed a handful of times. The genes are TRBV6-6 and TRBJ1-5; no firm D call. Deletions cut 5 bases from V and 3 bases from J, with 2 bases between. Looked up from germline, CDR1 is MNHNY and CDR2 is SVGAGI (reference sequence). This CDR3 is built from 11 residues. The CDR3: CASSPNQPQHF. The DNA for the CDR3 is TGTGCCAGCAGTCCCAATCAGCCCCAGCATTTT.

V gene TRBV15 combines with J gene TRBJ2-5, with TRBD2 as a possible D gene (5 bases). The CDR3 sequence is 14 residues long. V was trimmed by 4 bases and J by 2 bases, leaving 11 bases between them. Germline CDR1 LNHNV, CDR2 YYDKDF (reference sequence). The CDR3: CATSTRRTQETQYF. For the CDR3, the DNA is TGTGCCACCAGCACGCGGCGGACTCAAGAGACCCAGTACTTC. Looking up the rest from reference TRBV15 and TRBJ2-5 gives the full variable domain: DAMVIQNPRYQVTQFGKPVTLSCSQTLNHNVMYWYQQKSSQAPKLLFHYYDKDFNNEADTPDNFQSRRPNTSFCFLDIRSPGLGDTAMYLCATSTRRTQETQYFGPGTRLLVL.

This clone was detected once. The chain combines TRBV7-9 with TRBJ2-7; D is perhaps TRBD1 (6 bases). This CDR3 spans 16 amino acids. Deletions cut 2 bases from V and 2 bases from J, with 16 bases between. Germline V gene sequence: CDR1 SEHNR, CDR2 FQNEAQ (reference sequence). CDR3 protein: CASSLWTVGLTYEQYF. In DNA, the CDR3 is TGTGCCAGCAGCTTATGGACAGTCGGCCTAACCTACGAGCAGTACTTC.

V gene TRBV4-3 combines with J gene TRBJ1-1; perhaps TRBD1 as D (5 bases). Germline V gene data show CDR1 as LGHNA and CDR2 as YSLEER. V dropped 5 bases and J dropped 4 bases, with 17 bases sitting between them. This CDR3 region has 15 residues. CDR3 sequence: CASSFRGEGSTEAFF. CDR3 bases: TGCGCCAGCAGCTTCCGGGGAGAGGGGAGCACTGAAGCTTTCTTT.

This chain links TRBV6-5 with TRBJ2-3; D uncertain. The CDR3 runs 15 residues. Germline CDR1 is MNHEY and CDR2 is SVGAGI. With 5 bases removed from V and 2 bases from J, the gap between germline ends came to 14 bases. CDR3 amino acids: CASSPLRGATDTQYF. For the CDR3, the DNA is TGTGCCAGCAGTCCACTCCGTGGAGCCACAGATACGCAGTATTTT.

Remarks on this clone: Other DNA sequences in this specimen translate into the identical CDR3. The chain joins TRBV7-9 to TRBJ1-1, with 7 bases aligning to TRBD1. V dropped 1 base and J dropped 8; count of bases not matched to a gene: 13. Germline V gives CDR1 SEHNR, CDR2 FQNEAQ (reference sequence). The CDR3 loop spans 16 amino acids. CDR3 in DNA: TGTGCCAGCAGCTTAGAAGGGGGCCCACGGGGCACCGAAGCTTTCTTT. It codes for CASSLEGGPRGTEAFF.

This clone has a handful of counts. J is TRBJ1-1 and V is TRBV27; D gene uncertain. Germline V gene data show CDR1 as MNHEY and CDR2 as SMNVEV (reference sequence). V was clipped by 6 bases and J by 1 base, with 12 bases between them. This CDR3 is built from 14 residues. CDR3 nucleotide sequence: TGTGCCAGCAGCCTGATTTTAGGGAACACTGAAGCTTTCTTT. Residues: CASSLILGNTEAFF.

The chain combines TRBV6-6 with TRBJ2-2, with D tentatively TRBD1 (6 bases). This CDR3 has 13 residues. V was cut by 11 bases and J by 2 bases, with 12 bases left in between. In germline, CDR1 is MNHNY, CDR2 SVGAGI (reference sequence). CDR3 sequence reads: CAGGQINTGELFF. The CDR3 nucleotides read TGTGCCGGAGGACAGATTAACACCGGGGAGCTGTTTTTT.

The J gene is TRBJ1-5, the V gene TRBV4-1, with no clear D. The V gene lost 0 bases and the J gene lost 5 bases, with 8 bases spanning the gap. The CDR3 extends over 14 amino acids. The germline CDR1 and CDR2 sequences are MGHRA and YSYEKL. CDR3 bases: TGCGCCAGCAGCCAAGATGCGGGAGATCAGCCCCAGCATTTT. This translates into CASSQDAGDQPQHF.

This chain links TRBV9 with TRBJ2-5, with TRBD1 identical over 10 bases. The J call may be wrong; the DNA end is better matched by TRBJ2-7. The length of the CDR3 is 14 residues. CDR1 and CDR2 (germline): SGDLS, YYNGEE. The CDR3 DNA follows: TGTGCCAGCAGCGTCCGGGACAGGGGTTACGAGCAGTACTTC. This sequence encodes CASSVRDRGYEQYF.

V is TRBV11-2 and J is TRBJ2-1, with TRBD1 matching 9 bases. In germline, CDR1 is SGHAT, CDR2 FQNNGV. This CDR3 region has 14 residues. V lost 4 bases to trimming and J lost 4 bases; unmatched junction nucleotides: 2. The CDR3, as DNA: TGTGCCAGCAGCTGGACAGGGGATTACAATGAGCAGTTCTTC. It translates to CASSWTGDYNEQFF.

J is TRBJ2-5 and V is TRBV9, with D possibly matching TRBD2 (5 bases). Looked up from germline, CDR1 is SGDLS and CDR2 is YYNGEE. The V and J ends lost 2 bases and 5 bases respectively, with 10 bases between them. This CDR3 comprises 13 residues. In DNA form, the CDR3 reads TGTGCCAGCAGCGTCGGGGTGGGGGAGACCCAGTACTTC. Encoded protein: CASSVGVGETQYF.

The genes are TRBV9 and TRBJ2-3; 7 nucleotides align to TRBD2. The CDR3 runs 16 residues. The germline V gene has CDR1 SGDLS and CDR2 YYNGEE. V lost 0 bases, J lost 4 bases, and 8 bases stayed unmatched. CDR3 DNA: TGTGCCAGCAGCGTAGGGTTGTCTAGCGGTGCAGATACGCAGTATTTT. Amino acid sequence: CASSVGLSSGADTQYF.

This clone showed up just once. The V and J genes are TRBV4-3 and TRBJ2-3; D remains unclear. The germline V and J ends were trimmed by 0 bases and 4 bases, with 8 bases remaining between them. CDR3 length equals 14 residues. The V gene's germline CDR1 is LGHNA and CDR2 YSLEER. Written as DNA, the CDR3 is TGCGCCAGCAGCCAAGACGGTCTACCAGATACGCAGTATTTT. It specifies CASSQDGLPDTQYF.

The chain is built from TRBV7-6 and TRBJ1-2, with a weak D call TRBD1 (6 bases). CDR1 SGHVS and CDR2 FNYEAQ come from the germline V gene. The CDR3 extends over 15 amino acids. Trimming stripped 7 bases from V and 6 bases from J, with 21 bases between. CDR3 nucleotides: TGTGCCAGCACCCCCCGGGTAGGGGGGCTTCATGGCTACACCTTC. Encoded protein: CASTPRVGGLHGYTF. Based on the CDR3 plus reference TRBV7-6 and TRBJ1-2, the full variable domain is GAGVSQSPRYKVTKRGQDVALRCDPISGHVSLYWYRQALGQGPEFLTYFNYEAQQDKSGLPNDRFSAERPEGSISTLTIQRTEQRDSAMYRCASTPRVGGLHGYTFGSGTRLTVV.

V is TRBV27 and J is TRBJ2-2; TRBD1 is a possible D gene (7 bases). The CDR3 length is 16 residues. Germline V gene data show CDR1 as MNHEY and CDR2 as SMNVEV (reference sequence). V shed 0 bases and J shed 6 bases, with 14 bases lying between them. CDR3 DNA sequence: TGTGCCAGCAGTTTATCTGACAGGGAGGTCCCCGGGGAGCTGTTTTTT. Amino acids: CASSLSDREVPGELFF.

The chain joins TRBV5-6 to TRBJ2-7; D gene ambiguous. The CDR3 has 11 residues. V lost 2 bases, J lost 5 bases, and 5 bases lay in between. Germline CDR1 SGHDT, CDR2 YYEEEE. The CDR3: CASSFGHEQYF. The CDR3 nucleotides read TGTGCCAGCAGCTTCGGGCACGAGCAGTACTTC.

V usage is TRBV4-2 and J usage is TRBJ2-1, with D unresolved. This CDR3 has 13 residues. Germline-derived CDR1 and CDR2 are LGHNA and YNFKEQ. Trimming shortened V by 1 base and J by 4 bases, and 5 bases separated the two germline ends. In nucleotides, the CDR3 is TGTGCCAGCAGCCAAGGTATTTACAATGAGCAGTTCTTC. Translating gives CASSQGIYNEQFF.

This chain uses TRBV7-9 with TRBJ2-5; D could derive from TRBD1 or TRBD2 (6 bases each). The CDR3 spans 17 residues. Trimming removed 5 bases at V and 5 bases at J, with 24 bases between. CDR1 is SEHNR and CDR2 is FQNEAQ in the germline V gene (reference sequence). This CDR3 is CASSPIGGKSLAETQYF. The CDR3 DNA reads TGTGCCAGCAGCCCGATAGGGGGGAAATCCCTGGCGGAGACCCAGTACTTC.

The chain joins TRBV4-2 to TRBJ2-3; the D call may be TRBD1 or TRBD2 (5 bases each). This CDR3 has 15 residues. The germline gives CDR1 LGHNA, CDR2 YNFKEQ. The germline V and J ends were trimmed by 0 bases and 2 bases, with 9 bases remaining between them. CDR3 sequence reads: CASSQEWGTTDTQYF. The CDR3 region has the DNA TGTGCCAGCAGCCAAGAATGGGGGACCACAGATACGCAGTATTTT.